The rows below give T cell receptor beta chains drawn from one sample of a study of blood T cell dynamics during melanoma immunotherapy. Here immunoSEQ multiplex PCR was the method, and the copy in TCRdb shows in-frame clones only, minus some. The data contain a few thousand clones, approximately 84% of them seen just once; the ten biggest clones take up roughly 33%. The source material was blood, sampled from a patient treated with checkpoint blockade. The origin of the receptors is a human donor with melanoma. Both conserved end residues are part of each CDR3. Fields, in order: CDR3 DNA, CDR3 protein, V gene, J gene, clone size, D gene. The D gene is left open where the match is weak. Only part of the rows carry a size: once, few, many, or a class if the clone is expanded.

TGTGCCAGCAGCAAGCGAGAGTCAACTAATGAAAAACTGTTTTTT	CASSKRESTNEKLFF	TRBV11-3	TRBJ1-4	-	-
TGTGCCAGCAGCTTGGAGCTTAGCGGGAGGGATACGCAGTATTTT	CASSLELSGRDTQYF	TRBV5-5	TRBJ2-3	once	TRBD2
TGTGCCAGCAGCTTGACTAGCGGGAGAGACGAGCAGTACTTC	CASSLTSGRDEQYF	TRBV5-7	TRBJ2-7	-	TRBD2
TGTGCCAGCAGTTACTCGCCCCGGGACTATGGCTACACCTTC	CASSYSPRDYGYTF	TRBV6-5	TRBJ1-2	-	-
TGCAGCGTCCCCACGACTAGCGGGAGCTACAATGAGCAGTTCTTC	CSVPTTSGSYNEQFF	TRBV29-1	TRBJ2-1	-	TRBD2
TGTGCCACCAGCAGGAGCAGGAACACCGGGGAGCTGTTTTTT	CATSRSRNTGELFF	TRBV15	TRBJ2-2	-	-
TGCGCCAGCAGCCAAGAAGCTGGGACAGGGGCAACAACTAATGAAAAACTGTTTTTT	CASSQEAGTGATTNEKLFF	TRBV4-3	TRBJ1-4	-	TRBD1
TGTGCCAGCGAAGGGGACAGGGCAATCCCTTACGAGCAGTACTTC	CASEGDRAIPYEQYF	TRBV5-8	TRBJ2-7	-	TRBD1
TGCGCCAGCAGCCCTCGGACAGGGGACTACACTGAAGCTTTCTTT	CASSPRTGDYTEAFF	TRBV5-1	TRBJ1-1	-	TRBD1
TGTGCCAGCAGCACAGGGGGCGGCACGCGCAATCAGCCCCAGCATTTT	CASSTGGGTRNQPQHF	TRBV7-9	TRBJ1-5	few	TRBD1
TGTGCCAGCAGTGACAGAGTGGGGACAGGCCGCGAAAAACTGTTTTTT	CASSDRVGTGREKLFF	TRBV2	TRBJ1-4	once	TRBD1
TGCAGCGCCGGGACGGAAGAAGCTTTCTTT	CSAGTEEAFF	TRBV29-1	TRBJ1-1	-	-
TGTGCCATCACGGAGGGCCCCAGGAATGAGCAGTTCTTC	CAITEGPRNEQFF	TRBV10-3	TRBJ2-1	-	-
TGTGCCACCAGCAGAGATTTAGGTTGGGATGAAAAACTGTTTTTT	CATSRDLGWDEKLFF	TRBV15	TRBJ1-4	few	-
TGTGCCTGGAGTGTAGACGGGAGGGGCAATGAGCAGTTCTTC	CAWSVDGRGNEQFF	TRBV30	TRBJ2-1	-	TRBD2
TGTGCCAGCAGCTCGAAGCGGGGCTCCTACGAGCAGTACTTC	CASSSKRGSYEQYF	TRBV13	TRBJ2-7	once	TRBD2
TGTGCCAGCACATCTAGCGGGGGCAATGAGCAGTTCTTC	CASTSSGGNEQFF	TRBV27	TRBJ2-1	-	TRBD2
TGCGCCAGCAGCTTGGAAGGGCCCATATACGAGCAGTACTTC	CASSLEGPIYEQYF	TRBV5-1	TRBJ2-7	-	-
TGTGCCAGCAGGCTTCTCGGTGCAGATACGCAGTATTTT	CASRLLGADTQYF	TRBV28	TRBJ2-3	few	-
TGTGCCAGCTCACCTGTACTCCCACAAAACTCCTACAATGAGCAGTTCTTC	CASSPVLPQNSYNEQFF	TRBV18	TRBJ2-1	-	-
TGTGCCAGCGGCCATGGGGTTGCTGAGCAGTTCTTC	CASGHGVAEQFF	TRBV7-1	TRBJ2-1	-	-
TGTGCCTGGAGTGCGGGACAGGGTGGTCAGCCCCAGCATTTT	CAWSAGQGGQPQHF	TRBV30	TRBJ1-5	few	TRBD1
TGTGCCAGCAGTTCAGGGACAGGGGATTTGAGGACTGAAGCTTTCTTT	CASSSGTGDLRTEAFF	TRBV5-5	TRBJ1-1	-	TRBD1
TGTGCCAGCAGCTCTCGGGACAGGGACTACGAGCAGTACTTC	CASSSRDRDYEQYF	TRBV11-3	TRBJ2-7	-	TRBD1
TGTGCCAGCAGGATCACCGGGGAGCTGTTTTTT	CASRITGELFF	TRBV2	TRBJ2-2	-	-
TGCAGCGGTTCACCAGGGGAAACTGAAGCTTTCTTT	CSGSPGETEAFF	TRBV29-1	TRBJ1-1	-	-
TGCGCCAGCAGCCCAACAGGGGGCGAAATCCTACGGTACCAAGAGACCCAGTACTTC	CASSPTGGEILRYQETQYF	TRBV5-1	TRBJ2-5	-	TRBD1
TGTGCCTGGGTGCCTAAGGGAGGGGAAGAGACCCAGTACTTC	CAWVPKGGEETQYF	TRBV30	TRBJ2-5	-	TRBD2
TGTGCCTGGGAGGGAACCTCGAAGGGGGAGCTGTTTTTT	CAWEGTSKGELFF	TRBV30	TRBJ2-2	-	-
TGTGCCAGCAGTTACGGGGGGCGAACTAACTATGGCTACACCTTC	CASSYGGRTNYGYTF	TRBV14	TRBJ1-2	-	-
TGTGCCAGCAGGGACCCGTCGGGAACGGGTGGCTACACCTTC	CASRDPSGTGGYTF	TRBV5-4	TRBJ1-2	-	-
TGTGCCAGCAGCTTGATGGGACAGGGGACTAACTATGGCTACACCTTC	CASSLMGQGTNYGYTF	TRBV7-9	TRBJ1-2	once	TRBD1
TGTGCCAGCAGCTTATCAGGCGGGAACACCGGGGAGCTGTTTTTT	CASSLSGGNTGELFF	TRBV11-2	TRBJ2-2	-	-
TGTGCCAGCGGAAGACAGGCCAATGAGCAGTTCTTC	CASGRQANEQFF	TRBV9	TRBJ2-1	-	-
TGCGCCAGCAGCCAAGAAATGGGACAGTTAAACACTGAAGCTTTCTTT	CASSQEMGQLNTEAFF	TRBV4-1	TRBJ1-1	-	TRBD1
TGTGCCAGCTCACCGGGTGTCACCGGGGAGCTGTTTTTT	CASSPGVTGELFF	TRBV18	TRBJ2-2	-	-
TGTGCCAGCAGATCAGGACTAGCGCAAGAGACCCAGTACTTC	CASRSGLAQETQYF	TRBV7-2	TRBJ2-5	-	TRBD2
TGTGCCAGTAGTCCCCGGATGGCGGATCAGCCCCAGCATTTT	CASSPRMADQPQHF	TRBV19	TRBJ1-5	-	-
TGCGCCAGCAGCCACGACAGGGTCGGCACAGATACGCAGTATTTT	CASSHDRVGTDTQYF	TRBV4-3	TRBJ2-3	-	TRBD1
TGTGCCAGCAGCCCAACTAGTAACAATGAGCAGTTCTTC	CASSPTSNNEQFF	TRBV11-3	TRBJ2-1	-	-
TGTGCCACCTTTGGCGGGCAAGAGACCCAGTACTTC	CATFGGQETQYF	TRBV10-3	TRBJ2-5	-	-
TGTGCCTGGAGTGTCGGGTCACCCCTCCACTTT	CAWSVGSPLHF	TRBV30	TRBJ1-6	-	-
TGTGCCAGCAGTTCTTATGGGAGGGCCATCGGAACACCGGGGAGCTGTTTT	CASSSYGRAIGTPGSCF	TRBV25-1	TRBJ2-2	once	TRBD2
TGTGCCAGCAGCATTAGACTTACCTCTGGGGCCAACGTCCTGACTTTC	CASSIRLTSGANVLTF	TRBV5-8	TRBJ2-6	once	-
TGTGCCAGCACGTTGCCGGGACAGGGTGCTCATGAGCAGTTCTTC	CASTLPGQGAHEQFF	TRBV28	TRBJ2-1	-	TRBD1
TGTGCCAGCAGCTTAGGGGCAGGGGGAGAGACCCAGTACTTC	CASSLGAGGETQYF	TRBV7-2	TRBJ2-5	-	TRBD1
TGTGCCAGCAAGAGGGGGAACTATGGCTACACCTTC	CASKRGNYGYTF	TRBV6-5	TRBJ1-2	-	-
TGTGCTAGCAGCTTAGACGGGGGGACTGAAGCTTTCTTT	CASSLDGGTEAFF	TRBV7-7	TRBJ1-1	few	-
TGCGCCAGCAGCCAGATCCAAGAGACCCAGTACTTC	CASSQIQETQYF	TRBV10-2	TRBJ2-5	-	-